One T cell receptor beta chain is described in this entry. This CDR3 has 15 amino acids. The ends were cut back, 2 bases at V and 6 bases at J, with 14 bases in the middle. Germline lookup yields CDR1 WNHNN and CDR2 SYGVQD (reference sequence). The data derive from a study of shared clonotypes between healthy human individuals. Produced via immunoSEQ multiplex PCR; TCRdb's table is partial and in-frame only. The sample shows some 2 million clones, about 95% of them seen only once. CD45RO negativity and positive selection for CCR7 defined naive CD8 cells, a population that excluded terminally differentiated effector memory CD45RA+ cells. Donors, without exception, were Caucasian adults residing in Nashville, Tennessee.

This chain links TRBV10-1 with TRBJ2-1, with a possible D match to TRBD1 (5 bases). This receptor was taken from a man aged 18-30 years in good health. The sample was naive CD8+ T cells sorted from blood. CDR3: CASSEDQGVSNEQFF. The CDR3 DNA is TGCGCCAGCAGTGAGGACCAAGGGGTCAGCAATGAGCAGTTCTTC.